A single sample gave rise to the 30 T cell receptor beta chains below, sequenced in a study of OX40 agonist ivuxolimab in advanced cancers. Clones were read by immunoSEQ multiplex PCR, and TCRdb kept only the in-frame ones, dropping some. Among about 58,000 clones listed, around 89% were seen once. The sample was CD4+ or CD8+ T cells sorted from blood, taken in a trial of the OX40 agonist ivuxolimab. These receptors originate from an adult with an advanced solid tumor such as melanoma, head and neck, liver or kidney cancer.

CDR3 loop: CASSEIGTRGGTDTQYF. CDR3 coding DNA: TGTGCCAGTAGCGAAATCGGCACCCGGGGTGGCACAGATACGCAGTATTTT. This rearrangement joins TRBV27 to TRBJ2-3, with D tentatively TRBD2 (5 bases). Looked up from germline, CDR1 is MNHEY and CDR2 is SMNVEV (reference sequence). The germline V and J ends were trimmed by 9 bases and 1 base, with 23 bases remaining between them. The CDR3 extends over 17 amino acids.

J is TRBJ2-2 and V is TRBV30; tentative D call: TRBD2 (5 bases). V gave up 7 bases and J gave up 5 bases, with 11 bases separating them. Looked up from germline, CDR1 is GTSNPN and CDR2 is SVGIG (reference sequence). CDR3 length: 12 amino acids. The CDR3 DNA reads as TGTGCCTCTCCCGGGGTAACCGGGGAGCTGTTTTTT. It is translated as CASPGVTGELFF.

This clone was found a few times. This chain links TRBV30 with TRBJ1-6; D perhaps matches TRBD1 (5 bases). The CDR3 has 14 amino acids. The V and J ends lost 2 bases and 8 bases respectively, with 13 bases between them. In germline, CDR1 is GTSNPN, CDR2 SVGIG (reference sequence). CDR3 protein: CAWSLGVGDSPLHF. CDR3 nucleotides: TGTGCCTGGAGTCTAGGGGTTGGAGATTCACCCCTCCACTTT.

The gene calls are TRBV7-9 and TRBJ1-1; D is possibly TRBD1 (5 bases). CDR1 is SEHNR, CDR2 FQNEAQ, per germline (reference sequence). This CDR3 contains 16 residues. The V end lost 5 bases, the J end lost 0 bases, and 16 bases lay between the germline ends. CDR3 loop: CASSPNRQRVNTEAFF. The CDR3 DNA reads TGTGCCAGCAGCCCCAACAGGCAAAGGGTGAACACTGAAGCTTTCTTT.

This sequence joins TRBV30 and TRBJ2-2; D possibly corresponds to TRBD2 (5 bases). Trimming left V 1 base short and J 4 bases short, with 16 bases between. The CDR3 has 16 residues. The germline CDR1 and CDR2 sequences are GTSNPN and SVGIG (reference sequence). The CDR3: CAWSAELATGTGELFF. CDR3 sequence (DNA): TGTGCCTGGAGTGCCGAGCTAGCAACCGGCACCGGGGAGCTGTTTTTT.

The V call is TRBV30, the J call TRBJ2-7; D may be TRBD1 (6 bases). CDR3 length: 13 amino acids. V was cut by 2 bases and J by 3 bases, with 11 bases left in between. Germline V gives CDR1 GTSNPN, CDR2 SVGIG (reference sequence). The CDR3 is CAWSYGQNYEQYF. As DNA, the CDR3 is TGTGCCTGGAGTTACGGACAGAACTACGAGCAGTACTTC.

The gene calls are TRBV14 and TRBJ2-1, with unresolved D. Germline CDR1 and CDR2: SGHDN and FVKESK. The CDR3 runs to 13 residues. Trimming left V 1 base short and J 3 bases short, with 4 bases between. The DNA of the CDR3 is TGTGCCAGCAGCCAAGCCCTCTACAATGAGCAGTTCTTC. Protein product: CASSQALYNEQFF.

The chain has TRBV7-9 and TRBJ2-1, with no clear D. V lost 5 bases and J 7 bases, leaving 6 bases between the germline ends. Germline V lookup: CDR1 SEHNR, CDR2 FQNEAQ (reference sequence). This CDR3 spans 11 amino acids. CDR3 nucleotides: TGTGCCAGCAGCCTCCGAAATGAGCAGTTCTTC. It encodes CASSLRNEQFF.

This sequence joins TRBV5-1 and TRBJ2-3; D gene uncertain. This CDR3 is 13 amino acids long. Germline V gene data show CDR1 as SGHRS and CDR2 as YFSETQ. Trimming shortened V by 1 base and J by 4 bases, and 7 bases separated the two germline ends. This CDR3 reads CASSLFLADTQYF. The CDR3 nucleotides are TGCGCCAGCAGCTTGTTTCTGGCAGATACGCAGTATTTT.

This clone was picked up a small number of times. The V call is TRBV6-4, the J call TRBJ2-3; perhaps TRBD1 as D (6 bases). Trimming cost V 5 bases and J 1 base, with 13 bases left between them. The CDR3 is 15 amino acids. The germline gives CDR1 MRHNA, CDR2 SNTAGT. The DNA of the CDR3 is TGTGCCAGCAGTACCCGACCAGGGGGCACAGATACGCAGTATTTT. Amino acid sequence: CASSTRPGGTDTQYF.

The genes are TRBV5-1 and TRBJ1-1; D might be TRBD1 (6 bases). The CDR3 sequence is 14 residues long. Germline V gene sequence: CDR1 SGHRS, CDR2 YFSETQ. V was pared by 2 bases and J by 4 bases, with 12 bases between. CDR3 protein: CASSLGGMTTEAFF. CDR3 sequence (DNA): TGCGCCAGCAGCTTAGGGGGGATGACCACTGAAGCTTTCTTT. The whole variable domain, filled in from reference TRBV5-1 and TRBJ1-1, reads KAGVTQTPRYLIKTRGQQVTLSCSPISGHRSVSWYQQTPGQGLQFLFEYFSETQRNKGNFPGRFSGRQFSNSRSEMNVSTLELGDSALYLCASSLGGMTTEAFFGQGTRLTVV.

This chain links TRBV9 with TRBJ2-1, with D unresolved. Germline V lookup: CDR1 SGDLS, CDR2 YYNGEE. Trimming stripped 0 bases from V and 8 bases from J, with 12 bases between. The CDR3 sequence is 14 residues long. The CDR3 DNA sequence: TGTGCCAGCAGCGTAGAAGGGAAAGTGGATGAGCAGTTCTTC. Encoded protein: CASSVEGKVDEQFF.

CDR3 sequence: CASSLRREADTQYF. CDR3 in DNA: TGTGCCAGCAGTTTACGTCGAGAAGCGGATACGCAGTATTTT. The genes are TRBV28 and TRBJ2-3, with D hard to call. Germline V gene lookup returns CDR1 MDHEN and CDR2 SYDVKM. The V end was cut by 2 bases, the J end by 6 bases, with 12 bases between. The CDR3 runs 14 residues.

The chain couples TRBV7-9 to TRBJ1-4; D remains unclear. Germline-derived CDR1 and CDR2 are SEHNR and FQNEAQ (reference sequence). Trimming shortened V by 5 bases and J by 2 bases, and 12 bases separated the two germline ends. The CDR3 consists of 15 residues. The CDR3 loop reads CASSRLGSTNEKLFF. CDR3 sequence (DNA): TGTGCCAGCAGCCGACTGGGCTCCACTAATGAAAAACTGTTTTTT.

The table lists this clone with a few counts. This chain joins TRBV5-5 and TRBJ1-5; D is uncertain. Per germline, CDR1 SGHKS and CDR2 YYEKEE (reference sequence). V shed 2 bases and J shed 5 bases, with 11 bases lying between them. The CDR3 runs to 14 residues. In nucleotides, the CDR3 is TGTGCCAGCAGCTTAGGAGGGCTCGATCAGCCCCAGCATTTT. This sequence encodes CASSLGGLDQPQHF.

The chain recombines TRBV19 with TRBJ1-1; D ambiguous. This CDR3 spans 14 amino acids. Trimming pared 5 bases from V and 1 base from J, leaving 11 bases between. Looked up from germline, CDR1 is LNHDA and CDR2 is SQIVND (reference sequence). The CDR3 is CASSATPANTEAFF. The CDR3 DNA reads TGTGCCAGTAGTGCCACCCCAGCGAACACTGAAGCTTTCTTT. Combining the CDR3 with reference TRBV19 and TRBJ1-1 gives the whole variable domain DGGITQSPKYLFRKEGQNVTLSCEQNLNHDAMYWYRQDPGQGLRLIYYSQIVNDFQKGDIAEGYSVSREKKESFPLTVTSAQKNPTAFYLCASSATPANTEAFFGQGTRLTVV.

This clone was counted once. This rearrangement joins TRBV5-6 to TRBJ2-7; 7 nucleotides line up with TRBD2. CDR1 and CDR2 from the germline V gene are SGHDT and YYEEEE. V was pared by 4 bases and J by 3 bases, with 16 bases of the junction left unmatched. The CDR3 totals 17 residues. CDR3 DNA sequence: TGTGCCAGCAGCCCTGGCCCTCAGGGAGGGGACTACTACGAGCAGTACTTC. This translates into CASSPGPQGGDYYEQYF.

CDR3 residues: CASSMRQGNTGELFF. In DNA form, the CDR3 reads TGTGCCAGTAGTATGCGGCAGGGGAACACCGGGGAGCTGTTTTTT. J is TRBJ2-2 and V is TRBV19; D possibly corresponds to TRBD1 (5 bases). The CDR3 runs to 15 residues. The V gene lost 3 bases and the J gene lost 1 base, with 9 bases spanning the gap. Germline assignment: CDR1 LNHDA and CDR2 SQIVND (reference sequence).

CDR3 nucleotides: TGTGCCAGCAGCGTAGCGGGACCCGGCTACAATGAGCAGTTCTTC. Translating gives CASSVAGPGYNEQFF. The gene calls are TRBV9 and TRBJ2-1; perhaps D is TRBD1 or TRBD2 (5 bases each). The V gene lost 0 bases and the J gene lost 3 bases, with 10 bases spanning the gap. CDR1 is SGDLS and CDR2 is YYNGEE in the germline V gene. The CDR3 is 15 amino acids.

The chain employs TRBV4-3 and TRBJ1-4; D unclear. This CDR3 contains 18 residues. V shed 2 bases and J shed 7 bases, with 23 bases lying between them. Germline values: CDR1 LGHNA, CDR2 YSLEER. Here the CDR3 DNA reads TGCGCCAGCAGCCAAAACAGCCATTTAATCGGTCGCGTTGAAAAACTGTTTTTT. This translates into CASSQNSHLIGRVEKLFF.

In nucleotides, the CDR3 is TGTGCCAGCAGCTTTACCGGGACCTCCTCCTACGAGCAGTACTTC. As protein: CASSFTGTSSYEQYF. V gene TRBV7-8 combines with J gene TRBJ2-7; D is possibly TRBD1 or TRBD2 (5 bases each). The CDR3 is 15 residues long. The germline gives CDR1 SGHVS, CDR2 FQNEAQ. V lost 3 bases and J 0 bases, leaving 12 bases between the germline ends.

The genes are TRBV28 and TRBJ2-7, with a possible D match to TRBD1 (6 bases). The CDR3 runs to 12 residues. Looked up from germline, CDR1 is MDHEN and CDR2 is SYDVKM. V was clipped by 7 bases and J by 5 bases, with 12 bases between them. The CDR3 is CASTLGANEQYF. DNA for the CDR3: TGTGCCAGCACTCTGGGGGCCAACGAGCAGTACTTC.

The V and J genes are TRBV4-3 and TRBJ1-2; no reliable D call. V lost 0 bases to trimming and J lost 3 bases, with 11 bases between them. Germline CDR1 is LGHNA and CDR2 is YSLEER. CDR3 length equals 15 residues. The CDR3 DNA sequence: TGCGCCAGCAGCCAAGAGAGCAGCGGATACTATGGCTACACCTTC. Its protein product is CASSQESSGYYGYTF.

The chain uses TRBV21-1 and TRBJ2-7; TRBD2 is taken as the D call from the table, unchecked against the DNA. TRBV21-1 is assigned pseudogene status. The CDR3 spans 15 residues. CDR3 amino acids: CASTIGTSGTYEQYV. CDR3 DNA: TGTGCCAGCACCATCGGGACTAGCGGGACCTACGAGCAGTACGTC.

The chain couples TRBV28 to TRBJ1-1; maybe TRBD1 (5 bases). The CDR3 has 12 amino acids. Germline V CDR1 and CDR2: MDHEN, SYDVKM. The germline V and J ends were trimmed by 8 bases and 0 bases, with 7 bases remaining between them. The CDR3 here is CASRGLNTEAFF. The CDR3 DNA follows: TGTGCCAGCCGGGGACTGAACACTGAAGCTTTCTTT.

This clone was counted between two and nine times. V gene TRBV20-1 combines with J gene TRBJ1-2; TRBD1 is a possible D gene (5 bases). This CDR3 region has 11 residues. V was shortened by 7 bases and J by 2 bases, with 8 bases between the two germline ends. CDR1 and CDR2 from the germline V gene are DFQATT and SNEGSKA (reference sequence). The CDR3 is CSGPGNYGYTF. For the CDR3, the DNA is TGCAGTGGCCCAGGGAACTATGGCTACACCTTC.

This clone has just one count. This sequence joins TRBV29-1 and TRBJ2-3; D perhaps matches TRBD2 (5 bases). In germline, CDR1 is SQVTM, CDR2 ANQGSEA. The CDR3 has 12 amino acids. Trimming removed 5 bases at V and 4 bases at J, with 10 bases between. CDR3 coding DNA: TGCAGCGTTCCCCGGGGTGCAGATACGCAGTATTTT. Protein product: CSVPRGADTQYF.

The chain is built from TRBV27 and TRBJ1-1; 7 bases fit TRBD1. The germline CDR1 and CDR2 sequences are MNHEY and SMNVEV (reference sequence). V was clipped by 3 bases and J by 1 base; unmatched bases: 2. This CDR3 is 14 amino acids long. CDR3 DNA: TGTGCCAGCAGTTTCAGGGGGGCGAACACTGAAGCTTTCTTT. Translating it yields CASSFRGANTEAFF.

The chain couples TRBV5-8 to TRBJ2-3; possibly TRBD1 or TRBD2 for D (6 bases each). Germline assignment: CDR1 SGHTS and CDR2 YDEGEE. The CDR3 runs 17 residues. V was pared by 0 bases and J by 1 base, with 15 bases between. CDR3 DNA: TGTGCCAGCAGCTTGGATGTTAGGGGGGTCGGCACAGATACGCAGTATTTT. This gives the protein CASSLDVRGVGTDTQYF.

In its sample, this clone was seen once. The chain combines TRBV11-2 with TRBJ2-5, with D unclear. Trimming cost V 4 bases and J 4 bases, with 7 bases left between them. CDR1 is SGHAT and CDR2 is FQNNGV in the germline V gene. The CDR3 totals 12 residues. Here the CDR3 DNA reads TGTGCCAGCAGCTACGAAGGAGAGACCCAGTACTTC. Its protein is CASSYEGETQYF. The full variable domain, rest sourced from reference TRBV11-2 and TRBJ2-5, is EAGVAQSPRYKIIEKRQSVAFWCNPISGHATLYWYQQILGQGPKLLIQFQNNGVVDDSQLPKDRFSAERLKGVDSTLKIQPAKLEDSAVYLCASSYEGETQYFGPGTRLLVL.